This T cell receptor beta chain was profiled in a study of CD8+ T cells in alopecia areata. Study-wide results and caveats: Researchers reported that TCR sharing among patients proved less clear than in mice, possibly HLA-linked. Sequencing of scalp samples also captures resident alphabeta T cells of normal skin. Across lesional scalp, and particularly alopecia totalis/universalis, clonality surpassed that of normal scalp.

Lesional scalp punch biopsies and peripheral blood came from alopecia areata patients. Sequencing used cDNA as its template, made by extracting RNA and reverse transcribing it. Sequencing was performed with immunoSEQ multiplex PCR; in TCRdb, only in-frame clones are kept and a portion is missing. The table records 200,000 to 250,000 clones, about 53% of them present only once. To note about this clone: Its specificity is not known.

The CDR3 covers 13 residues. The germline V gene has CDR1 SGHNT and CDR2 YENEEA. V lost 4 bases, J lost 7 bases, and 11 bases lay in between. This TCR derives from a human donor with alopecia areata. Source: CD4+ T cells sorted from blood, taken at week 0. The chain recombines TRBV11-3 with TRBJ2-1; no clear D gene. CDR3 in DNA: TGTGCCAGCAGCTCGGACGGATTAAATGAGCAGTTCTTC. This encodes CASSSDGLNEQFF.